This T cell receptor beta chain stems from a study of cytomegalovirus exposure and HLA in healthy donors. Clones were read by immunoSEQ multiplex PCR, and TCRdb kept only the in-frame ones, dropping some. The table lists 250,000 to 300,000 clones, approximately 86% of them singletons. The CDR3 is 12 amino acids. Germline V gene sequence: CDR1 ENHRY, CDR2 SYGVKD. Trimming removed 10 bases at V and 7 bases at J, with 14 bases between. This chain joins TRBV10-3 and TRBJ2-1; possibly TRBD2 for D (5 bases). The receptor was derived from a woman in her late teens or twenties in good health and CMV-seronegative. The source material was PBMCs. As DNA, the CDR3 is TGTGCCACCCATAGGCCGGGGAATGAGCAGTTCTTC. Amino acid sequence: CATHRPGNEQFF.